The 22 T cell receptor beta chains below were found in one sample sequenced in a study of regulatory T cells in long-lasting Graves disease. Time point reported: persistent/refractory GD, antithyroid drugs over 5 years with positive TRAb. With RNA extracted from PBMCs as input, the TCR library was made. According to the study, TCR beta libraries were built with iRepertoire HTBI primers and CDR3-region Arm-PCR. MiXCR was run by TCRdb on the multiplex PCR reads, yielding one entry per CDR3 protein. This table holds about 660,000 distinct CDR3 sequences, 30% found once. The sequences come from peripheral blood mononuclear cells (PBMCs), collected when the disease was refractory, from a patient treated with antithyroid drugs. All receptors derive from a female donor with Graves disease.

Notes on this clonotype: A much bigger clone sits one base away, suggesting this may be a read error. The rearrangement joins TRBV6-1 to TRBJ2-7, with TRBD2 matching over 11 bases. Germline V gene sequence: CDR1 MNHNS, CDR2 SASEGT. The CDR3 length is 15 residues. V gave up 7 bases and J gave up 5 bases; unmatched junction bases: 10. Here the CDR3 reads CASMSSTSGSNEQYF. The CDR3 DNA reads as TGTGCCAGCATGAGCTCCACTAGCGGGAGTAACGAGCAGTACTTC.

The chain recombines TRBV24-1 with TRBJ1-1; D perhaps matches TRBD1 (6 bases). Germline loops: CDR1 KGHDR, CDR2 SFDVKD. This CDR3 contains 12 residues. V was pared by 7 bases and J by 5 bases, with 10 bases between. CDR3 protein: CATRGTGTEAFF. The CDR3 DNA reads TGTGCCACCAGGGGCACAGGGACTGAAGCTTTCTTT.

This sequence joins TRBV4-2 and TRBJ1-2; no clear D. V was trimmed by 4 bases and J by 4 bases, leaving 16 bases between them. The CDR3 consists of 15 residues. The germline gives CDR1 LGHNA, CDR2 YNFKEQ. DNA of the CDR3: TGTGCCAGCAGCCCACAGACACCGACCCCCTATGGCTACACCTTC. As protein: CASSPQTPTPYGYTF.

This CDR3 is CSVGTSGRTYNYEQYF. CDR3 DNA sequence: TGCAGCGTTGGGACTAGCGGGAGGACCTATAATTACGAGCAGTACTTC. The genes are TRBV29-1 and TRBJ2-7; 14 positions match TRBD2. With V trimmed by 4 bases and J by 4 bases, 9 bases remained unmatched. Looked up from germline, CDR1 is SQVTM and CDR2 is ANQGSEA. The CDR3 is 16 residues long.

This rearrangement joins TRBV18 to TRBJ2-2, with D unclear. This CDR3 spans 13 amino acids. V lost 2 bases and J lost 7, with 8 bases in between. Germline V gene data show CDR1 as KGHSH and CDR2 as LQKENI. CDR3 amino acids: CASSPKICGELFF. In DNA form, the CDR3 reads TGTGCCAGCTCACCAAAAATTTGCGGGGAGCTGTTTTTT.

There are many counts of this clonotype. The chain is built from TRBV27 and TRBJ1-2; tentatively, D is TRBD1 (6 bases). The V end was cut by 3 bases, the J end by 1 base, with 12 bases between. The germline CDR1 and CDR2 sequences are MNHEY and SMNVEV (reference sequence). The length of the CDR3 is 15 residues. CDR3 DNA sequence: TGTGCCAGCAGTTTCACAGGGAGACTTAACTATGGCTACACCTTC. Its translation: CASSFTGRLNYGYTF.

This clonotype was picked up a small number of times. CDR3 region: CASSIDRRTGGSYNEQFF. As DNA, the CDR3 is TGTGCCAGTAGTATAGATCGACGGACAGGGGGCTCCTACAATGAGCAGTTCTTC. V is TRBV19 and J is TRBJ2-1, with 10 bases lining up with TRBD1. J lost 0 bases, V lost 0 bases, and 5 bases had no gene match. From germline, CDR1 is LNHDA and CDR2 SQIVND (reference sequence). The CDR3 covers 18 residues.

CDR3 amino acids: CATSPERGYYGYTF. CDR3 sequence (DNA): TGTGCCACCAGCCCAGAACGGGGTTACTATGGCTACACCTTC. V and J are TRBV15 and TRBJ1-2; D gene uncertain. CDR1 and CDR2 (germline): LNHNV, YYDKDF (reference sequence). The CDR3 has 14 residues. Deletions cut 5 bases from V and 3 bases from J, with 13 bases between.

In the case of this clonotype: A much larger clone lies one base from this, so it may be a read error. DNA for the CDR3: TGTGCCAGCAGTCTCGAAATCAGGGATGAGACCCCGTACTTC. It encodes CASSLEIRDETPYF. This chain connects TRBV11-1 to TRBJ2-5; tentative D call: TRBD1 (5 bases). Per germline, CDR1 SGHAT and CDR2 FQDESV (reference sequence). The CDR3 is 14 amino acids. Looking up the rest from reference TRBV11-1 and TRBJ2-5 gives the full variable domain: EAEVAQSPRYKITEKSQAVAFWCDPISGHATLYWYRQILGQGPELLVQFQDESVVDDSQLPKDRFSAERLKGVDSTLKIQPAELGDSAMYLCASSLEIRDETPYFGPGTRLLVL.

This clonotype was detected only a few times. This chain joins TRBV28 and TRBJ1-5; TRBD1 matches 12 bases. Germline V gives CDR1 MDHEN, CDR2 SYDVKM. CDR3 size: 15 residues. V trimming: 3 bases; J trimming: 5 bases; junction bases outside the gene matches: 2. The CDR3 loop reads CASSLGTGGHQPQHF. CDR3 DNA sequence: TGTGCCAGCAGTTTGGGGACAGGGGGCCATCAGCCCCAGCATTTT.

This clonotype was found a few times. The chain's CDR3 is CASSLSSLRTGITEAFF. The CDR3 DNA is TGTGCCAGCAGTTTATCGTCCCTGAGGACAGGGATCACTGAAGCTTTCTTT. The chain uses TRBV27 and TRBJ1-1; 8 nucleotides agree with TRBD1. V shed 0 bases, J shed 4 bases, and the junction held 10 bases outside the gene matches. In germline, CDR1 is MNHEY, CDR2 SMNVEV (reference sequence). This CDR3 comprises 17 residues.

The rearrangement joins TRBV5-4 to TRBJ1-1; D unclear. Trimming stripped 1 base from V and 0 bases from J, with 7 bases between. This CDR3 has 14 amino acids. Germline V gene sequence: CDR1 SGHNT, CDR2 YYREEE (reference sequence). The CDR3 nucleotides are TGTGCCAGCAGCTTGATGGCCATGAACACTGAAGCTTTCTTT. This sequence encodes CASSLMAMNTEAFF.

The chain couples TRBV18 to TRBJ1-1; 9 bases match TRBD1. V dropped 5 bases and J dropped 3; count of bases not matched to a gene: 7. The CDR3 extends over 15 amino acids. Germline V gene data show CDR1 as KGHSH and CDR2 as LQKENI. The CDR3, as DNA: TGTGCCAGCTCAAAGTTGGGACAGGGCGACACTGAAGCTTTCTTT. Translation: CASSKLGQGDTEAFF. Full variable domain (outside the CDR3, taken from reference TRBV18 and TRBJ1-1): NAGVMQNPRHLVRRRGQEARLRCSPMKGHSHVYWYRQLPEEGLKFMVYLQKENIIDESGMPKERFSAEFPKEGPSILRIQQVVRGDSAAYFCASSKLGQGDTEAFFGQGTRLTVV.

The chain has TRBV5-5 and TRBJ2-7, with 8 positions matching TRBD1. Germline loops: CDR1 SGHKS, CDR2 YYEKEE (reference sequence). V lost 5 bases, J lost 0 bases, and 7 bases stayed unmatched. The CDR3 runs to 15 residues. CDR3 residues: CASRPGTGSSYEQYF. The CDR3 coding sequence is TGTGCCAGCAGGCCCGGGACAGGAAGCTCCTACGAGCAGTACTTC.

The chain is built from TRBV7-3 and TRBJ2-2; D gene unclear. This CDR3 has 16 residues. V lost 5 bases to trimming and J lost 3 bases, with 16 bases between them. Looked up from germline, CDR1 is SGHTA and CDR2 is FQGTGA. CDR3 region: CASSTLTTHYTGELFF. In nucleotides, the CDR3 is TGTGCCAGCAGCACCCTAACAACTCACTACACCGGGGAGCTGTTTTTT.

This clonotype was detected ten times or more. The rearrangement links TRBV11-2 to TRBJ2-7; 7 positions match TRBD2. Germline V gene data show CDR1 as SGHAT and CDR2 as FQNNGV. This CDR3 comprises 15 residues. J lost 0 bases, V lost 1 base, and 3 bases had no gene match. The CDR3 protein is CASSLASGISYEQYF. CDR3 DNA sequence: TGTGCCAGCAGCTTAGCCAGCGGGATCTCCTACGAGCAGTACTTC.

This clonotype occurred a few times. The chain joins TRBV29-1 to TRBJ1-2; D uncertain. The CDR3 has 16 amino acids. Trimming left V 5 bases short and J 0 bases short, with 19 bases between. Per the germline V gene, CDR1 is SQVTM and CDR2 is ANQGSEA. The CDR3 DNA is TGCAGCGTTTCACCTTTCATCACGTCAACTAACTATGGCTACACCTTC. Encoded protein: CSVSPFITSTNYGYTF.

This clonotype was seen a handful of times. V and J are TRBV12-3 or TRBV12-4 and TRBJ2-3; no firm D call. V gave up 3 bases and J gave up 1 base, with 5 bases separating them. The CDR3 contains 13 residues. In nucleotides, the CDR3 is TGTGCCAGCAGTTTCAGCGGCACAGATACGCAGTATTTT. Translation gives CASSFSGTDTQYF.

This clonotype was detected only a few times. This chain uses TRBV6-1 with TRBJ1-2; TRBD1 agrees at 7 bases. CDR1 and CDR2 (germline): MNHNS, SASEGT. The CDR3 loop spans 12 amino acids. The V gene end was trimmed by 7 bases and the J gene end by 8 bases; junction bases not matched to a gene: 7. Here the CDR3 reads CASKTGMRGYTF. CDR3 nucleotides: TGTGCCAGCAAGACAGGGATGAGGGGCTACACCTTC.

About this clonotype itself: This is likely an artifact of a read error, given a far larger clone one base away. The rearrangement joins TRBV25-1 to TRBJ1-2; D is ambiguous. Germline loops: CDR1 MGHDK, CDR2 SYGVNS. The CDR3 totals 12 residues. V gave up 6 bases and J gave up 3 bases, with 8 bases separating them. The CDR3 DNA sequence: TGTGCCAGCAGCTTCGACCACTATGGCTACACCTTC. Protein sequence: CASSFDHYGYTF.

V is TRBV5-1 and J is TRBJ1-6; D is unresolved. CDR1 and CDR2 from the germline V gene are SGHRS and YFSETQ. This CDR3 region has 12 residues. V dropped 4 bases and J dropped 7 bases, with 6 bases sitting between them. The CDR3 is CASSAGNSPLHF. The CDR3, as DNA: TGCGCCAGCAGCGCCGGGAATTCACCCCTCCACTTT.

This clonotype has more than one count but fewer than ten. The gene calls are TRBV19 and TRBJ1-1, with D perhaps matching TRBD1 (5 bases). The CDR3 has 15 residues. Trimming removed 3 bases from V and 1 base from J, with 12 bases in between. Germline lookup yields CDR1 LNHDA and CDR2 SQIVND (reference sequence). CDR3 nucleotides: TGTGCCAGTAGTATGTGGACAACGCCGAACACTGAAGCTTTCTTT. This gives the protein CASSMWTTPNTEAFF.